One TCR beta chain is described in this entry. Its cognate antigen has yet to be identified. No clone much larger than this one lies a single base away; base qualities are absent. Explained via the paper, the treatment or condition label denotes: in vitro stimulation with specific CMV peptide epitopes to enrich CMV-specific T cells. V trim: 3 bases; J trim: 2 bases; unmatched bases: 8. The CDR3 runs 17 amino acids, cysteine and phenylalanine included. The only DNA kept is the CDR3, 51 bases in frame from the first base. Per the germline V gene, SNHLY is the CDR1 and FYNNEI is the CDR2. Sequencing relied on an Illumina HiSeq 1500. TCRdb trimmed public reads at Q25 via fastp, called clones via MiXCR and kept in-frame beta chains. All rows with the same CDR3 protein become a single entry with the most common DNA and genes. The sample records about 63,000 distinct CDR3 sequences, 20% of which are singletons. In total, the top ten clones hold 65% to 75% of the sample.

This sample stems from a study of T cell repertoires in cytomegalovirus infection (dated 2019 in TCRdb). Broadly, across the study: Recently identified HLA-C-restricted CMV epitopes, whose presentation resists viral immunomodulation, were targeted by peptide stimulations together with well-studied HLA-B-restricted epitopes. Donor HLA type was relevant to the analysis, because carriage of CMV infection together with the matching HLA type was indicated by public TCR beta signatures. The paper as a whole reports these results and caveats: The ex vivo response was dominated by HLA-C-restricted CMV-specific TCR beta clonotypes, and the single most frequent clonotype in two of eight donors was supplied by these HLA-C-restricted clonotypes. In both this cohort and an independent cohort of approximately 350 donors, the cumulative frequency of public TCR beta family members distinguished carriers of CMV infection plus the relevant HLA type.

Rearrangement joined TRBV2 to TRBJ1-5; 9 of the junction bases match TRBD1. Sequencing used CD8+ T cells from cultured PBMCs, obtained from culture after CMV antigen stimulation. This receptor was identified in a human donor in good health (CMV status not recorded). Some clones in this sample may be carry-over from other donors' samples. The CDR3 reads CASSDDRGAGGNQPQHF. The DNA sequence is as follows: TGTGCCAGCAGTGACGACAGGGGGGCTGGTGGCAATCAGCCCCAGCATTTT.